Included here is one T cell receptor beta chain sequence, with context. What it recognizes is unknown. Individual cDNA molecules carried attached unique molecular identifiers. One entry per CDR3 protein results from TCRdb running MiXCR on the 5' RACE reads. The sample lists tens of thousands of distinct CDR3 sequences; 8% to 10% were seen once. The sample is drawn from a study of early T cells in non-severe SARS-CoV-2 infection. Whole-study context: From unsorted whole blood, bulk RNA was sequenced, and the chains remained unpaired. Overall study results and limits: Matches to VDJdb favored anti-spike CD8 responses and missed private and CD4 specificities.

CDR3 size: 14 residues. CDR1 and CDR2 from the germline V gene are SGDLS and YYNGEE. Trimming removed 0 bases from V and 6 bases from J, with 12 bases in between. This sample comprised whole blood, obtained at baseline. The chain joins TRBV9 to TRBJ1-1; perhaps TRBD1 as D (5 bases). The clonotype was recovered from an adult who was a healthcare worker with PCR-confirmed SARS-CoV-2 infection or an uninfected control (not recorded which). The CDR3 bases are TGTGCCAGCAGCGTAGTAGGGGACGGGGCTGAAGCTTTCTTT. It is translated as CASSVVGDGAEAFF.